This entry lists 2 T cell receptor beta chains sequenced from one sample in a study of T cell responses to AZD1222 COVID-19 vaccine. Produced via immunoSEQ multiplex PCR; TCRdb's table is partial and in-frame only. This table has tens of thousands of clones, 90% appearing once. This specimen consisted of peripheral blood, obtained 28 days after the second AZD1222 dose. These receptors came from an adult who received the AZD1222 COVID-19 vaccine.

CDR3 amino acids: CASTSPTGRTDTQYF. CDR3 DNA: TGTGCCAGTACGTCCCCGACAGGGCGGACAGATACGCAGTATTTT. The gene calls are TRBV19 and TRBJ2-3, with TRBD1 matching 7 bases. Germline V gives CDR1 LNHDA, CDR2 SQIVND (reference sequence). Trimming at V came to 7 bases and at J to 3 bases, leaving 10 bases not matched to a gene. The CDR3 runs to 15 residues.

The chain links TRBV19 to TRBJ2-1; 14 bases map to TRBD2. Germline trimming cut 7 bases from V and 2 bases from J; bases unmatched to any gene: 13. The CDR3 runs 19 residues. CDR1 is LNHDA, CDR2 SQIVND, per germline (reference sequence). The CDR3 DNA is TGTGCCAGTAACGCAGCTGGGACTAGCGGGGGTAGGACCTACAATGAGCAGTTCTTC. Residues: CASNAAGTSGGRTYNEQFF.